This TCR beta chain came from a study of radiation and T cells in renal cell carcinoma. Study background: Nephrectomy followed 15 Gy stereotactic body radiation by 4 weeks. Study observations and caveats: From baseline, blood top tumor clonotypes peaked at 2 weeks post-radiation.

Data came from immunoSEQ multiplex PCR; TCRdb stores just in-frame clones and leaves some out. The repertoire holds about 150,000 clones, with 87% as singletons. The germline V gene has CDR1 SGHTA and CDR2 FQGNSA. V was pared by 1 base and J by 2 bases, with 8 bases of the junction left unmatched. This CDR3 region has 17 residues. Time point reported: blood 2 weeks post-SBRT. Treatment given: 15 Gy SBRT to primary tumor, nephrectomy 4 weeks later. Radiation-treated patients gave blood at baseline, week 2 and week 4. With regard to this clone: Its antigen remains unidentified.

This clonotype was sampled from a woman between 45 and 60 years old with renal cell carcinoma. This chain uses TRBV7-2 with TRBJ2-5, with 9 bases fitting TRBD2. The source material was blood, sampled from a patient whose treatment included radiotherapy and nephrectomy. CDR3: CASSLEGFLAGQETQYF. The CDR3 nucleotides read TGTGCCAGCAGCTTAGAAGGGTTTCTAGCGGGACAAGAGACCCAGTACTTC.